What follows are 30 T cell receptor beta chains derived from one specimen sequenced in a study of T cell repertoires in cytomegalovirus infection. MiXCR was run by TCRdb on the reads, yielding one entry per CDR3 protein. The data show roughly 110,000 distinct CDR3 sequences, with roughly 31% seen just once and 40% to 45% held by the top ten. What these receptors recognize is not known. The sequences come from CD8+ T cells from cultured PBMCs, collected from culture after CMV antigen stimulation. The source of these receptors is a human donor in good health (CMV status not recorded). Some clones in this sample may be carry-over from other donors' samples.

The rearrangement joins TRBV5-1 to TRBJ1-1; a weak D match, TRBD1 (5 bases). The V gene's germline CDR1 is SGHRS and CDR2 YFSETQ. This CDR3 has 16 amino acids. V was pared by 4 bases and J by 0 bases, with 16 bases between. CDR3: CASSEHPTDMNTEAFF. CDR3 in DNA: TGCGCCAGCAGCGAACACCCGACAGATATGAACACTGAAGCTTTCTTT.

The chain links TRBV6-1 to TRBJ2-3; either TRBD1 or TRBD2 may fit D (6 bases each). The CDR3 runs 14 residues. Germline CDR1 reads MNHNS; CDR2 reads SASEGT. CDR3 region: CAGEIGGPRDTQYF. The CDR3 DNA reads TGTGCTGGTGAGATCGGGGGCCCGAGAGATACGCAGTATTTT.

This clonotype has just a few counts. The chain has TRBV4-2 and TRBJ1-3; D is undetermined. The germline gives CDR1 LGHNA, CDR2 YNFKEQ. Trimming cost V 3 bases and J 8 bases, with 8 bases left between them. This CDR3 has 12 amino acids. CDR3 sequence reads: CASSQQSHTIYF. As DNA, the CDR3 is TGTGCCAGCAGCCAGCAGAGTCACACCATATATTTT.

J is TRBJ1-1 and V is TRBV28; the D gene is possibly TRBD1 (6 bases). The CDR3 loop spans 18 amino acids. In germline, CDR1 is MDHEN, CDR2 SYDVKM. V was clipped by 8 bases and J by 0 bases, with 25 bases between them. For the CDR3, the DNA is TGTGCCAGCCAACTATCCATGTTGGGGGGGGACATGAACACTGAAGCTTTCTTT. Amino acids: CASQLSMLGGDMNTEAFF.

This clonotype was seen just once. In DNA form, the CDR3 reads TGCGCCAGCAGCCAATACAGGGGAAGCTACGAGCAGTACTTC. This encodes CASSQYRGSYEQYF. The V and J genes are TRBV4-1 and TRBJ2-7, with 7 bases identical to TRBD1. Germline CDR1 reads MGHRA; CDR2 reads YSYEKL. The CDR3 is 14 residues long. J gave up 3 bases and V 2 bases, and 4 bases lay outside the gene matches.

This clonotype turned up a few times. The chain uses TRBV27 and TRBJ2-7; TRBD2 agrees at 8 bases. The V and J ends lost 5 bases and 1 base, in that order; junction bases with no gene match: 10. CDR3 length: 16 amino acids. CDR1 is MNHEY, CDR2 SMNVEV, per germline (reference sequence). CDR3 sequence reads: CASSPRGGSWSYEQYF. The CDR3 DNA is TGTGCCAGCAGTCCACGGGGGGGCTCTTGGTCCTACGAGCAGTACTTC.

The chain uses TRBV14 and TRBJ1-4; D is perhaps TRBD1 (5 bases). The CDR3 has 15 amino acids. The germline V gene encodes CDR1 SGHDN and CDR2 FVKESK. V lost 4 bases, J lost 3 bases, and 12 bases lay in between. The CDR3 DNA reads TGTGCCAGCAGCCCGGGGGATCAAGCTAATGAAAAACTGTTTTTT. Translation: CASSPGDQANEKLFF.

This clonotype was seen only a few times. The DNA for the CDR3 is TGCGCCAGCAGCCAAGAGGGCTACTCCTACAATGAGCAGTTCTTC. It specifies CASSQEGYSYNEQFF. This sequence joins TRBV4-1 and TRBJ2-1; unclear D gene. The CDR3 length is 15 residues. The germline V gene has CDR1 MGHRA and CDR2 YSYEKL. The germline V and J ends were trimmed by 0 bases and 0 bases, with 6 bases remaining between them.

The chain has TRBV19 and TRBJ2-5, with D possibly being TRBD1 (5 bases). From germline, CDR1 is LNHDA and CDR2 SQIVND (reference sequence). The V end was cut by 4 bases, the J end by 1 base, with 10 bases between. This CDR3 contains 14 residues. This CDR3 reads CASSKGNIQETQYF. CDR3 DNA: TGTGCCAGTAGTAAGGGGAATATCCAAGAGACCCAGTACTTC.

This clonotype has more than one count but fewer than ten. The V call is TRBV12-3 or TRBV12-4, the J call TRBJ1-1; 10 bases fit TRBD1. The CDR3 spans 16 residues. Trimming took 5 bases from V and 5 from J; bases not matched to a gene: 11. This CDR3 reads CASSTGAGQGSTEAFF. CDR3 nucleotides: TGTGCCAGCAGTACAGGGGCGGGACAGGGGTCAACTGAAGCTTTCTTT.

The chain is built from TRBV7-8 and TRBJ2-2; TRBD2 matches at 7 bases. Germline loops: CDR1 SGHVS, CDR2 FQNEAQ. Trimming cost V 4 bases and J 6 bases; bases outside gene matches: 8. The CDR3 contains 15 residues. The CDR3 bases are TGTGCCAGCAGCTCCTCGGGGGGAGGGGCCGGGGAGCTGTTTTTT. Residues: CASSSSGGGAGELFF. The full variable domain, its missing parts supplied by reference TRBV7-8 and TRBJ2-2, is GAGVSQSPRYKVAKRGQDVALRCDPISGHVSLFWYQQALGQGPEFLTYFQNEAQLDKSGLPSDRFFAERPEGSVSTLKIQRTQQEDSAVYLCASSSSGGGAGELFFGEGSRLTVL.

This clonotype was observed a few times. CDR3: CASSGGTLVQAFF. The DNA for the CDR3 is TGTGCCAGCAGCGGCGGGACTTTGGTGCAAGCTTTCTTT. This chain links TRBV5-4 with TRBJ1-1, with a tentative D call TRBD1 (5 bases). The germline CDR1 and CDR2 sequences are SGHNT and YYREEE (reference sequence). V shed 4 bases and J shed 9 bases, with 16 bases lying between them. The CDR3 length is 13 residues.

The sample holds a few counts of this clonotype. The genes are TRBV7-9 and TRBJ2-7; no clear D. CDR1 is SEHNR and CDR2 is FQNEAQ in the germline V gene (reference sequence). The CDR3 has 12 amino acids. The V and J ends lost 2 bases and 1 base respectively, with 3 bases between them. For the CDR3, the DNA is TGTGCCAGCAGCTTAAGGTCCTACGAGCAGTACTTC. Its protein product is CASSLRSYEQYF.

This chain uses TRBV6-1 with TRBJ2-7, with D perhaps TRBD2 (5 bases). Germline V gene data show CDR1 as MNHNS and CDR2 as SASEGT. Trimming pared 8 bases from V and 5 bases from J, leaving 13 bases between. The CDR3 runs 12 residues. Written as DNA, the CDR3 is TGTGCCAGCGTGGCAGTGCGGGACGAGCAGTACTTC. It encodes CASVAVRDEQYF.

This clonotype was picked up a small number of times. The genes are TRBV12-3 or TRBV12-4 and TRBJ2-7, with 13 bases aligning to TRBD2. The V segment lost 6 bases and the J segment 2 bases; nucleotides outside the gene matches: 7. The CDR3 is 16 amino acids. The CDR3 spells CASRLTTSGGTYEQYF. The CDR3, as DNA: TGTGCCAGCAGATTGACGACTAGCGGGGGGACCTACGAGCAGTACTTC.

Details on this clonotype: This CDR3 fails to terminate in the conserved phenylalanine or tryptophan, so it likely reflects a read error. The chain has TRBV28 and TRBJ2-1; D gene unclear. Germline CDR1 is MDHEN and CDR2 is SYDVKM. Trimming stripped 7 bases from V and 1 base from J, with 11 bases between. This CDR3 is 14 amino acids long. CDR3 sequence reads: CASNSHTSYNEQFL. As DNA, the CDR3 is TGTGCCAGCAATTCACACACGTCCTACAATGAGCAGTTCTTG.

V is TRBV7-8 and J is TRBJ2-7; 12 bases map to TRBD2. This CDR3 is built from 16 residues. Trimming cost V 2 bases and J 7 bases; bases outside gene matches: 9. CDR1 is SGHVS and CDR2 is FQNEAQ in the germline V gene. CDR3 coding DNA: TGTGCCAGCAGCTTATTTTCTAGCGGGGGGGCGGAGGAGCAGTACTTC. Protein: CASSLFSSGGAEEQYF. Full variable domain (remainder filled in from reference TRBV7-8 and TRBJ2-7): GAGVSQSPRYKVAKRGQDVALRCDPISGHVSLFWYQQALGQGPEFLTYFQNEAQLDKSGLPSDRFFAERPEGSVSTLKIQRTQQEDSAVYLCASSLFSSGGAEEQYFGPGTRLTVT.

This clonotype was counted a few times. The chain joins TRBV7-2 to TRBJ1-2; D might be TRBD1 (6 bases). With 5 bases removed from V and 0 bases from J, the gap between germline ends came to 16 bases. The CDR3 contains 16 residues. Per the germline V gene, CDR1 is SGHTA and CDR2 is FQGNSA. CDR3 bases: TGTGCCAGCAGCCCCGGACAGATCTCGGCTAACTATGGCTACACCTTC. It specifies CASSPGQISANYGYTF.

The V call is TRBV6-1, the J call TRBJ2-7; D unclear. The CDR3 runs to 11 residues. Germline V gives CDR1 MNHNS, CDR2 SASEGT. Trimming left V 5 bases short and J 6 bases short, with 8 bases between. Here the CDR3 reads CASSYYPEQYF. CDR3 bases: TGTGCCAGCAGTTATTACCCCGAGCAGTACTTC.

The chain has TRBV7-2 and TRBJ2-3, with D uncertain. V was pared by 5 bases and J by 0 bases, with 15 bases between. CDR1 and CDR2 from the germline V gene are SGHTA and FQGNSA. This CDR3 is built from 16 residues. CDR3: CASSTALAASTDTQYF. DNA for the CDR3: TGTGCCAGCAGCACAGCCCTCGCCGCTAGCACAGATACGCAGTATTTT. Full variable domain (rest looked up from reference TRBV7-2 and TRBJ2-3): GAGVSQSPSNKVTEKGKDVELRCDPISGHTALYWYRQSLGQGLEFLIYFQGNSAPDKSGLPSDRFSAERTGGSVSTLTIQRTQQEDSAVYLCASSTALAASTDTQYFGPGTRLTVL.

The rearrangement joins TRBV20-1 to TRBJ1-1; TRBD1 might be the D (6 bases). The V and J ends lost 3 bases and 0 bases respectively, with 11 bases between them. The CDR3 consists of 14 residues. Germline CDR1 reads DFQATT; CDR2 reads SNEGSKA (reference sequence). The CDR3 here is CSARETGMNTEAFF. DNA of the CDR3: TGCAGTGCTAGGGAGACAGGCATGAACACTGAAGCTTTCTTT.

The chain carries TRBV28 and TRBJ2-7, with D unresolved. The V end lost 3 bases, the J end lost 0 bases, and 15 bases lay between the germline ends. CDR1 MDHEN and CDR2 SYDVKM come from the germline V gene. The CDR3 runs 16 residues. The CDR3 is CASSFPPGPSSYEQYF. In DNA, the CDR3 is TGTGCCAGCAGTTTCCCCCCCGGGCCGAGCTCCTACGAGCAGTACTTC.

The V and J genes are TRBV6-6 and TRBJ2-5; 9 bases are a match to TRBD1. The CDR3 runs to 15 residues. CDR1 MNHNY and CDR2 SVGAGI come from the germline V gene (reference sequence). J lost 5 bases, V lost 6 bases, and 10 bases had no gene match. The CDR3 loop is CASSPSRTGEETQYF. CDR3 nucleotide sequence: TGTGCCAGCAGCCCCTCCCGGACAGGGGAGGAGACCCAGTACTTC.

This chain uses TRBV12-3 or TRBV12-4 with TRBJ2-1, with D possibly TRBD1 on 5 matching bases. Trimming took 1 base from V and 2 from J, leaving 12 bases between them. The CDR3 contains 16 residues. DNA of the CDR3: TGTGCCAGCAGTTTAGGTTTTTCAGGGCCCTACAATGAGCAGTTCTTC. Amino acid sequence: CASSLGFSGPYNEQFF.

The chain has TRBV12-3 or TRBV12-4 and TRBJ1-5, with D uncertain. The V and J ends lost 1 base and 5 bases respectively, with 6 bases between them. The length of the CDR3 is 13 residues. The CDR3 here is CASSLERYQPQHF. The CDR3 DNA sequence: TGTGCCAGCAGTTTAGAAAGGTATCAGCCCCAGCATTTT.

This clonotype was detected a few times. V gene TRBV19 combines with J gene TRBJ2-3; possibly TRBD1 for D (6 bases). The CDR3 has 15 amino acids. The V gene lost 3 bases and the J gene lost 3 bases, with 13 bases spanning the gap. CDR1 and CDR2 from the germline V gene are LNHDA and SQIVND (reference sequence). The CDR3 nucleotides are TGTGCCAGTAGTATTTCAGGGGCTGGGACAGATACGCAGTATTTT. Translation: CASSISGAGTDTQYF. The full variable domain, its missing parts supplied by reference TRBV19 and TRBJ2-3, is DGGITQSPKYLFRKEGQNVTLSCEQNLNHDAMYWYRQDPGQGLRLIYYSQIVNDFQKGDIAEGYSVSREKKESFPLTVTSAQKNPTAFYLCASSISGAGTDTQYFGPGTRLTVL.

Many counts were recorded for this clonotype. The chain combines TRBV19 with TRBJ2-7, with TRBD1 matching 7 bases. V dropped 4 bases and J dropped 2; count of bases not matched to a gene: 5. The CDR3 is 14 residues long. Germline V gives CDR1 LNHDA, CDR2 SQIVND (reference sequence). CDR3 DNA: TGTGCCAGTAGTAAACAGGGGAAGCCCTACGAGCAGTACTTC. The encoded protein is CASSKQGKPYEQYF. The whole variable domain, filled in from reference TRBV19 and TRBJ2-7, reads DGGITQSPKYLFRKEGQNVTLSCEQNLNHDAMYWYRQDPGQGLRLIYYSQIVNDFQKGDIAEGYSVSREKKESFPLTVTSAQKNPTAFYLCASSKQGKPYEQYFGPGTRLTVT.

This clonotype was observed a handful of times. The chain has TRBV7-2 and TRBJ1-1, with unresolved D. Looked up from germline, CDR1 is SGHTA and CDR2 is FQGNSA. This CDR3 region has 14 residues. Trimming left V 3 bases short and J 4 bases short, with 12 bases between. CDR3: CASSFGGWVTEAFF. The CDR3 nucleotides read TGTGCCAGCAGCTTCGGAGGATGGGTCACTGAAGCTTTCTTT. Full variable domain (outside the CDR3, taken from reference TRBV7-2 and TRBJ1-1): GAGVSQSPSNKVTEKGKDVELRCDPISGHTALYWYRQSLGQGLEFLIYFQGNSAPDKSGLPSDRFSAERTGGSVSTLTIQRTQQEDSAVYLCASSFGGWVTEAFFGQGTRLTVV.

The J gene is TRBJ1-4, the V gene TRBV12-3 or TRBV12-4; no reliable D call. V was pared by 2 bases and J by 8 bases, with 12 bases between. This CDR3 comprises 14 residues. DNA for the CDR3: TGTGCCAGCAGTTTATCGACCTCCCCGGAAAAACTGTTTTTT. Translation: CASSLSTSPEKLFF.

This clonotype was seen only a few times. The CDR3 DNA reads TGTGCCAGCAGTCCTACCTTGGCCCCCTACTCCTACGAGCAGTACTTC. Translation: CASSPTLAPYSYEQYF. This chain connects TRBV2 to TRBJ2-7; no firm D call. Per germline, CDR1 SNHLY and CDR2 FYNNEI. Trimming removed 5 bases from V and 0 bases from J, with 17 bases in between. The CDR3 has 16 amino acids. Variable domain in full (rest from reference TRBV2 and TRBJ2-7): EPEVTQTPSHQVTQMGQEVILRCVPISNHLYFYWYRQILGQKVEFLVSFYNNEISEKSEIFDDQFSVERPDGSNFTLKIRSTKLEDSAMYFCASSPTLAPYSYEQYFGPGTRLTVT.